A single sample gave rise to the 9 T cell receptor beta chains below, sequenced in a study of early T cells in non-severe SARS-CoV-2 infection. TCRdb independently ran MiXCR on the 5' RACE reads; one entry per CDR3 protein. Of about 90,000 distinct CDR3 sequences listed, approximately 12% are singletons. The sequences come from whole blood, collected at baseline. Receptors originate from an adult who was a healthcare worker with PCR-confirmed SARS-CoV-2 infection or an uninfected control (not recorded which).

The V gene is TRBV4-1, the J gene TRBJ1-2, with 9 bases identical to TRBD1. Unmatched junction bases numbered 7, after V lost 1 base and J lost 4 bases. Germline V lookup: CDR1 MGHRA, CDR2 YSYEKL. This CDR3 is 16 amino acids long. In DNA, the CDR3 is TGCGCCAGCAGCCAAGGCCCGGGACAGGGATTCTATGGCTACACCTTC. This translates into CASSQGPGQGFYGYTF.

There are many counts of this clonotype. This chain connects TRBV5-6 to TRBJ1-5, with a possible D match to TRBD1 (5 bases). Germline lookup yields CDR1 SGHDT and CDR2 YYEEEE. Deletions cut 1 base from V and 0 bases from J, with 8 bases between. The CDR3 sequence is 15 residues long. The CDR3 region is CASSLWGYSNQPQHF. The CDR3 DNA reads TGTGCCAGCAGCTTGTGGGGGTATAGCAATCAGCCCCAGCATTTT.

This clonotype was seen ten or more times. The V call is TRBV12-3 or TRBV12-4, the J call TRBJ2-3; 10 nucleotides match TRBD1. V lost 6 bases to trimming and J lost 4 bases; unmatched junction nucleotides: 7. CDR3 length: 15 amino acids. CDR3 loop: CASSKTGTGADTQYF. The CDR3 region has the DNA TGTGCCAGCAGCAAAACCGGGACAGGGGCAGATACGCAGTATTTT.

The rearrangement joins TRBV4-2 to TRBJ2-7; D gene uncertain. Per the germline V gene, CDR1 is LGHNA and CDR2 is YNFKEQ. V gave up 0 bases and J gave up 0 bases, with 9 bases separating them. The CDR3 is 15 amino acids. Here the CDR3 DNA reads TGTGCCAGCAGCCAAGACGGGCGGAGCTCCTACGAGCAGTACTTC. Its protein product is CASSQDGRSSYEQYF.

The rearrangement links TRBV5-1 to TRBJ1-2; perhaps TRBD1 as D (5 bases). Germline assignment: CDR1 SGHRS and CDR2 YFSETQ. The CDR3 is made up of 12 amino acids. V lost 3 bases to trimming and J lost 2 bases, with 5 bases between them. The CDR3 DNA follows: TGCGCCAGCAGCTGGGACAACTATGGCTACACCTTC. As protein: CASSWDNYGYTF.

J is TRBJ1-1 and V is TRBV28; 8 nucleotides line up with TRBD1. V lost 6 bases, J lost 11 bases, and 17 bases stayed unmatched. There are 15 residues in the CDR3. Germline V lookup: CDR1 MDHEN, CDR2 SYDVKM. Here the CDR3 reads CASRPAPGQEMGAFF. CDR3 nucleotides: TGTGCCAGCAGACCCGCACCGGGACAGGAGATGGGGGCTTTCTTT.

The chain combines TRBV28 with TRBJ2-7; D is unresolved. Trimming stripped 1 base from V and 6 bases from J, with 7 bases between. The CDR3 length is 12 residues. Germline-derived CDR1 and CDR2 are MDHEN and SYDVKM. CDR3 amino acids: CASSLSGLEQYF. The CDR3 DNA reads TGTGCCAGCAGTTTATCGGGCCTCGAGCAGTACTTC.

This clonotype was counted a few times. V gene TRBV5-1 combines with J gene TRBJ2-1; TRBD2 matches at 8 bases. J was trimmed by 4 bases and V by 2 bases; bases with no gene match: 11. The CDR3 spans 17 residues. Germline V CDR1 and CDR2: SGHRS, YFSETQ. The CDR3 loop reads CASSFAGARGVYNEQFF. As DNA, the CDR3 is TGCGCCAGCAGCTTTGCGGGGGCGCGGGGGGTTTACAATGAGCAGTTCTTC.

In DNA, the CDR3 is TGTGCCAGCAGCTTAACTGACAGGGGGGGCTACGAGCAGTACTTC. It specifies CASSLTDRGGYEQYF. This chain uses TRBV7-8 with TRBJ2-7; 9 bases are shared with TRBD1. The CDR3 totals 15 residues. The junction had 5 bases not matched to a gene; V was cut back by 2 bases and J by 3 bases. The germline V gene encodes CDR1 SGHVS and CDR2 FQNEAQ.